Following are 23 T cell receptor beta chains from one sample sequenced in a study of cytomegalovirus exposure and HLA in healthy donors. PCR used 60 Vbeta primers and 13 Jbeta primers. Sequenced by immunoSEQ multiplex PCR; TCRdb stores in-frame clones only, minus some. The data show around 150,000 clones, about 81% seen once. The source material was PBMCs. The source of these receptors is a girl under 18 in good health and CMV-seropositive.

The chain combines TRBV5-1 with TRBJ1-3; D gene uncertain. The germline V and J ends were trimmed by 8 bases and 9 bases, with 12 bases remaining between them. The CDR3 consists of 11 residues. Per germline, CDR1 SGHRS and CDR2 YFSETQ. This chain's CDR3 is CARLSVSTIYF. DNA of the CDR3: TGCGCCAGGCTGAGTGTGAGCACCATATATTTT.

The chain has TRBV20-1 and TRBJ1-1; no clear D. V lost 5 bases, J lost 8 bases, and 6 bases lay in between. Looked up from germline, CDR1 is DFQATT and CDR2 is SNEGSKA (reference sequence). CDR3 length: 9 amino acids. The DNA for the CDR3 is TGCAGTGCTTCCGTCGAAGCTTTCTTT. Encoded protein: CSASVEAFF.

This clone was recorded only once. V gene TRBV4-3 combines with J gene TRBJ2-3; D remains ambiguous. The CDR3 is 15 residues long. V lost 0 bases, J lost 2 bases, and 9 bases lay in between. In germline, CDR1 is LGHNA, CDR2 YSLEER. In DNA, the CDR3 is TGCGCCAGCAGCCAAGATCGCCAGTCCACAGATACGCAGTATTTT. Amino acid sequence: CASSQDRQSTDTQYF.

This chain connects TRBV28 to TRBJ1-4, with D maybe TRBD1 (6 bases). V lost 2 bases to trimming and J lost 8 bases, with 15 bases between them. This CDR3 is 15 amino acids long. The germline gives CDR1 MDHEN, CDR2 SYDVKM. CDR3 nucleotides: TGTGCCAGCAGTTTACTAAGGGGGGGTACGGAAAAACTGTTTTTT. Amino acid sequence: CASSLLRGGTEKLFF.

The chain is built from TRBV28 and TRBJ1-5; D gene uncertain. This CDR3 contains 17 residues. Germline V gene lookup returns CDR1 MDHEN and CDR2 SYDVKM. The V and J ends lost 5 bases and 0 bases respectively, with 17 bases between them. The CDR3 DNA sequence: TGTGCCAGCAGTCCAACTCATTCGGCGGGTAGCAATCAGCCCCAGCATTTT. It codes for CASSPTHSAGSNQPQHF.

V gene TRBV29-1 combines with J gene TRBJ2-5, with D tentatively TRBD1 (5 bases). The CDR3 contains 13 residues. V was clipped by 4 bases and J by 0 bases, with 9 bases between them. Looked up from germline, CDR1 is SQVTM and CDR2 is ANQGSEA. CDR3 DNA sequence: TGCAGCGTTGTGGGGCAGTACCAAGAGACCCAGTACTTC. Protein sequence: CSVVGQYQETQYF.

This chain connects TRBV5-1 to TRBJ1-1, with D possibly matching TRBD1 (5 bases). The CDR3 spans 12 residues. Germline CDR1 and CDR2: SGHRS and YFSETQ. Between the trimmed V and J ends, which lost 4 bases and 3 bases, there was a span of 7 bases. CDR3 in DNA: TGCGCCAGCAGCACGACAGACACTGAAGCTTTCTTT. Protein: CASSTTDTEAFF.

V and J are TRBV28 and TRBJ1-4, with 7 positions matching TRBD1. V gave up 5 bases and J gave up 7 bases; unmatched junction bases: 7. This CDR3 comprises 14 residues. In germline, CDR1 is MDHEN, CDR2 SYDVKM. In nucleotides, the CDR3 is TGTGCCAGCAGTGTGACAGGGTTCCGTGAAAAACTGTTTTTT. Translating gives CASSVTGFREKLFF.

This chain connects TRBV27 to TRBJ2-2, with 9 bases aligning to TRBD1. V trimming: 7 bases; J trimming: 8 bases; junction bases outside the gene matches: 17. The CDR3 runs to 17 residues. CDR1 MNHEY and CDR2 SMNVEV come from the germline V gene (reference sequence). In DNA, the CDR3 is TGTGCCAGCACGTATGGGCGGGGACAGGGTCCGATGGGGGAGCTGTTTTTT. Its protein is CASTYGRGQGPMGELFF.

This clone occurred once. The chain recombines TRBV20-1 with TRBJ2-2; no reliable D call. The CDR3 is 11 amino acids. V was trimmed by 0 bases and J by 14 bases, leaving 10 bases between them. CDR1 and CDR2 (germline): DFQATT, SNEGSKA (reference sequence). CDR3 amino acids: CSAREQALLFF. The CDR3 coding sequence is TGCAGTGCTAGAGAGCAAGCCCTTCTGTTTTTT.

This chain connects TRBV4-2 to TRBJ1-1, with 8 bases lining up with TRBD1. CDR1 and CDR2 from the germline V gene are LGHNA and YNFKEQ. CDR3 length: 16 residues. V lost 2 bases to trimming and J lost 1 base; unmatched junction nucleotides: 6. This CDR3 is CASSQSPDRGNTEAFF. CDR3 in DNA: TGTGCCAGCAGCCAATCTCCCGACAGGGGGAACACTGAAGCTTTCTTT.

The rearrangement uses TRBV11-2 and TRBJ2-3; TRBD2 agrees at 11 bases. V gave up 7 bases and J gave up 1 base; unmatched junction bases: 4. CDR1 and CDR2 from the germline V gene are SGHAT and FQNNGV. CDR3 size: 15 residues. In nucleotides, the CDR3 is TGTGCCAGCACCGAACTAGCGGGGGGCACAGATACGCAGTATTTT. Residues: CASTELAGGTDTQYF. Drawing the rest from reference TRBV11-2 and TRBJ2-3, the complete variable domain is EAGVAQSPRYKIIEKRQSVAFWCNPISGHATLYWYQQILGQGPKLLIQFQNNGVVDDSQLPKDRFSAERLKGVDSTLKIQPAKLEDSAVYLCASTELAGGTDTQYFGPGTRLTVL.

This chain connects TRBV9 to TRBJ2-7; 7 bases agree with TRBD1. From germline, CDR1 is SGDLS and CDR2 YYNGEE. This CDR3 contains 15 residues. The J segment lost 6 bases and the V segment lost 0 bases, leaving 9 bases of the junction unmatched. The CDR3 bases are TGTGCCAGCAGCGTAGACTCCTACAGGGGCGGCGAGCAGTACTTC. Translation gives CASSVDSYRGGEQYF.

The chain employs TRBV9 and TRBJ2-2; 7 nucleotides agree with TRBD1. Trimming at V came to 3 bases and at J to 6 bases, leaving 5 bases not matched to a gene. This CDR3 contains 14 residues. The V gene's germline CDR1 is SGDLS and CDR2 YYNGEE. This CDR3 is CASSDDRDPGELFF. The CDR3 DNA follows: TGTGCCAGCAGCGACGACAGGGACCCCGGGGAGCTGTTTTTT.

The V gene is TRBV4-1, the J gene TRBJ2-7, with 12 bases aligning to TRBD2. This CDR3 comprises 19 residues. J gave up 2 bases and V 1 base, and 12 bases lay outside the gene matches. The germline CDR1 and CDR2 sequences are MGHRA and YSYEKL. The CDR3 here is CASSQGGLAGGPGAYEQYF. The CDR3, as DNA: TGCGCCAGCAGCCAAGGGGGGCTAGCGGGGGGGCCTGGAGCCTACGAGCAGTACTTC.

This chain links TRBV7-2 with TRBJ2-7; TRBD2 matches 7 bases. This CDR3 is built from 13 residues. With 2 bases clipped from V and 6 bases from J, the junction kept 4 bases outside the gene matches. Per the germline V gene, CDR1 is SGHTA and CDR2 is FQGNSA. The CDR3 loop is CASSLSLASEQYF. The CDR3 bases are TGTGCCAGCAGCTTATCACTAGCGAGCGAGCAGTACTTC.

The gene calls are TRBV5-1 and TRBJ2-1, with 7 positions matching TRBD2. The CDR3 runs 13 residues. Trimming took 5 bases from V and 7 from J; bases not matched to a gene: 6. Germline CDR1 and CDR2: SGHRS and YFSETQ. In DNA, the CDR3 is TGCGCCAGCAGTTTTGAGGGAGGGAATGAGCAGTTCTTC. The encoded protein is CASSFEGGNEQFF.

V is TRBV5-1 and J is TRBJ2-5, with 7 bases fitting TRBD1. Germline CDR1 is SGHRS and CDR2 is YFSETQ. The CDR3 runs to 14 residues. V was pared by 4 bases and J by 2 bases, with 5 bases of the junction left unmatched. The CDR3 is CASSPGQIQETQYF. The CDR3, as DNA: TGCGCCAGCAGCCCGGGACAGATACAAGAGACCCAGTACTTC.

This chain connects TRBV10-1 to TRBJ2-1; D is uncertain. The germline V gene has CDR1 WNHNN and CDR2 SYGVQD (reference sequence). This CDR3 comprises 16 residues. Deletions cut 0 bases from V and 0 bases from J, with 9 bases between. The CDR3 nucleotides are TGCGCCAGCAGTGAGTCGGGCCAGAGCTCCTACAATGAGCAGTTCTTC. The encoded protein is CASSESGQSSYNEQFF.

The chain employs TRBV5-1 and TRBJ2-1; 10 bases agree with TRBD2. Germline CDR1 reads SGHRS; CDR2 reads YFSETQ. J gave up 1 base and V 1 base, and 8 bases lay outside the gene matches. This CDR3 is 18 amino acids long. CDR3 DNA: TGCGCCAGCAGCTTGCCCAGCGGGGGGGCCCGTTCCTACAATGAGCAGTTCTTC. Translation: CASSLPSGGARSYNEQFF. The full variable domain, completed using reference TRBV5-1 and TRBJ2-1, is KAGVTQTPRYLIKTRGQQVTLSCSPISGHRSVSWYQQTPGQGLQFLFEYFSETQRNKGNFPGRFSGRQFSNSRSEMNVSTLELGDSALYLCASSLPSGGARSYNEQFFGPGTRLTVL.

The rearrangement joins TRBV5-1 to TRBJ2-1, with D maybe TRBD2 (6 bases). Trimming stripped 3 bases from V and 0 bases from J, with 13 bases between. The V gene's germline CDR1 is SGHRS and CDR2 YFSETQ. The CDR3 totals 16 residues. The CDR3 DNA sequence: TGCGCCAGCAGCTGGACCGACGGGAGCTCCTACAATGAGCAGTTCTTC. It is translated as CASSWTDGSSYNEQFF.

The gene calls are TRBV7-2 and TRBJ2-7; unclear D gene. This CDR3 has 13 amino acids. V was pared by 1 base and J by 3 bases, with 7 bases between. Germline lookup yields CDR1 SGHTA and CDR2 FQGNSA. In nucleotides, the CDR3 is TGTGCCAGCAGCTTAGGAAACTACTACGAGCAGTACTTC. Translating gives CASSLGNYYEQYF.

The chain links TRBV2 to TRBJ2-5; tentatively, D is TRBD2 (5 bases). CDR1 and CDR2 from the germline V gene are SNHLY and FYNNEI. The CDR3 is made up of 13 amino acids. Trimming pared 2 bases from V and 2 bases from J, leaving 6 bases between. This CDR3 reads CASSEPGQETQYF. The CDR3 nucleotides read TGTGCCAGCAGTGAACCGGGGCAAGAGACCCAGTACTTC.